This TCR beta chain was identified in a study of blood T cells in healthy people across ages. Unmatched junction bases numbered 9, after V lost 2 bases and J lost 0 bases. CDR3 length: 18 residues. CDR1 SGHAT and CDR2 FQNNGV come from the germline V gene. Extraction yielded at least 5 micrograms of total RNA per sample. The second PCR ran about 6 to 11 cycles with a sample-barcoded 5' primer and J-beta primers. At least 2.5 million CDR3-containing paired-end reads were obtained per sample. TCRdb called the 5' RACE reads again in MiXCR, with one record for every CDR3 protein. The sample has about 570,000 distinct CDR3 sequences, approximately 27% seen once. Findings of the study overall: Age advanced and TCR beta diversity per million T cells fell, roughly linearly.

Worth noting for this clonotype: Its specificity is unknown.

The clonotype originates from a woman between 65 and 79 years old in good health. The sample taken for sequencing was blood. The gene calls are TRBV11-2 and TRBJ2-3; 9 bases match TRBD1. CDR3 residues: CASSLRGQGLASTDTQYF. As DNA, the CDR3 is TGTGCCAGCAGCTTACGCGGACAGGGGCTGGCCAGCACAGATACGCAGTATTTT.